The text below deals with one T cell receptor beta chain. The CDR3 covers 16 residues. Germline lookup yields CDR1 MNHNY and CDR2 SVGAGI (reference sequence). Deletions cut 0 bases from V and 5 bases from J, with 14 bases between. Assay used: immunoSEQ multiplex PCR; TCRdb lists only in-frame clones, some missing. The data hold about 70,000 clones, with roughly 85% observed a single time. This sample is drawn from a study of OX40 agonist ivuxolimab in advanced cancers. This sequence was found in an adult with an advanced solid tumor such as melanoma, head and neck, liver or kidney cancer. The rearrangement links TRBV6-6 to TRBJ1-3, with D perhaps TRBD1 (5 bases). Sequenced here: CD4+ or CD8+ T cells sorted from blood, sampled in a trial of the OX40 agonist ivuxolimab. CDR3 sequence reads: CASSYSSGGIRNTIYF. The DNA of the CDR3 is TGTGCCAGCAGTTACTCCTCGGGGGGGATAAGAAACACCATATATTTT.